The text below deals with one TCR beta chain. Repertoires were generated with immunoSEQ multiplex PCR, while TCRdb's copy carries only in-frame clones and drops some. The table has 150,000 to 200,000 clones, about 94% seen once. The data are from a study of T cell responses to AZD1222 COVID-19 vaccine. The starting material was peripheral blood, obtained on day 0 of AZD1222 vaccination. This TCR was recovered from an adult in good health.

The CDR3 coding sequence is TGTGCCAGCAGCCCTAGGCTCAGGGGCGCTACCTACGAGCAGTACTTC. Encoded protein: CASSPRLRGATYEQYF. This chain joins TRBV28 and TRBJ2-7; a possible D gene is TRBD1 (6 bases). Germline-derived CDR1 and CDR2 are MDHEN and SYDVKM. The V end lost 6 bases, the J end lost 2 bases, and 20 bases lay between the germline ends. The CDR3 consists of 16 residues. Combining the CDR3 with reference TRBV28 and TRBJ2-7 gives the whole variable domain DVKVTQSSRYLVKRTGEKVFLECVQDMDHENMFWYRQDPGLGLRLIYFSYDVKMKEKGDIPEGYSVSREKKERFSLILESASTNQTSMYLCASSPRLRGATYEQYFGPGTRLTVT.